These 19 T cell receptor beta chains share one sample of origin, sequenced in a study of cytomegalovirus exposure and HLA in healthy donors. PCR used 60 Vbeta primers and 13 Jbeta primers. Profiling relied on immunoSEQ multiplex PCR, and the TCRdb table lists in-frame clones only, not all of them. The sample has about 240,000 clones; about 80% are singletons. Material: PBMCs. These receptors were taken from a woman aged 55-75 years in good health and CMV-seropositive.

This rearrangement joins TRBV11-2 to TRBJ2-3; a weak D match, TRBD1 (6 bases). In germline, CDR1 is SGHAT, CDR2 FQNNGV. The CDR3 runs 15 residues. Trimming shortened V by 2 bases and J by 7 bases, and 16 bases separated the two germline ends. The CDR3 DNA reads as TGTGCCAGCAGCTTAAAGGCAGGGGAGACTTATACGCAGTATTTT. This encodes CASSLKAGETYTQYF.

J is TRBJ1-3 and V is TRBV6-1; 8 bases fit TRBD1. V lost 6 bases to trimming and J lost 0 bases; unmatched junction nucleotides: 4. The CDR3 consists of 15 residues. Germline V CDR1 and CDR2: MNHNS, SASEGT. The DNA for the CDR3 is TGTGCCAGCAGCGTGGGACAGGCCTCTGGAAACACCATATATTTT. Its protein is CASSVGQASGNTIYF.

This chain uses TRBV23-1 with TRBJ2-1; 12 bases map to TRBD2. TRBV23-1 is given ORF status, its function remaining uncertain. The CDR3 spans 19 residues. The V segment lost 1 base and the J segment 0 bases; nucleotides outside the gene matches: 7. CDR3: CASSQWETSGRYSYNEQFF. Here the CDR3 DNA reads TGCGCCAGCAGTCAATGGGAAACTAGCGGGAGGTACTCCTACAATGAGCAGTTCTTC.

This clone was observed a handful of times. The chain uses TRBV7-9 and TRBJ1-5; possibly TRBD1 for D (6 bases). This CDR3 region has 13 residues. V lost 1 base and J 15 bases, leaving 16 bases between the germline ends. Per the germline V gene, CDR1 is SEHNR and CDR2 is FQNEAQ (reference sequence). In DNA, the CDR3 is TGTGCCAGCAGCTTAGAAGGGACACGGCACGTGCATTTT. This sequence encodes CASSLEGTRHVHF.

This sequence joins TRBV19 and TRBJ2-5; 13 nucleotides line up with TRBD2. V was clipped by 9 bases and J by 5 bases; unmatched bases: 15. Germline CDR1 LNHDA, CDR2 SQIVND (reference sequence). The CDR3 totals 17 residues. The chain's CDR3 is CASSRTSGSTGKETQYF. CDR3 bases: TGTGCCAGCTCTAGGACTAGCGGGAGCACGGGCAAGGAGACCCAGTACTTC.

This sequence joins TRBV4-2 and TRBJ2-2; TRBD2 might be the D (5 bases). Germline V gives CDR1 LGHNA, CDR2 YNFKEQ. The CDR3 runs 12 residues. V was shortened by 0 bases and J by 15 bases, with 11 bases between the two germline ends. For the CDR3, the DNA is TGTGCCAGCAGCCAAGATGGTTTAGCGTTGTTTTTT. Protein: CASSQDGLALFF.

The chain combines TRBV5-3 with TRBJ1-1; a weak D match, TRBD1 (6 bases). TRBV5-3 is an open reading frame whose function is uncertain. Trimming removed 0 bases from V and 5 bases from J, with 11 bases in between. The length of the CDR3 is 14 residues. CDR3 DNA: TGTGCCAGAAGCTTGGAGGGGGTGGTGACTGAAGCTTTCTTT. Its translation is CARSLEGVVTEAFF.

The chain combines TRBV27 with TRBJ2-7; 8 bases are a match to TRBD2. This CDR3 has 15 amino acids. CDR1 and CDR2 (germline): MNHEY, SMNVEV (reference sequence). V shed 2 bases, J shed 4 bases, and the junction held 7 bases outside the gene matches. CDR3 DNA sequence: TGTGCCAGCAGTTTAACGGGACTAGGGGAGTACGAGCAGTACTTC. Translated, it gives CASSLTGLGEYEQYF.

As concerns this clone: A junction end diverges from the germline sequence, so it may reflect a read error. This CDR3 reads CASSIGQGQLF. The DNA for the CDR3 is TGTGCCAGTAGTATCGGACAGGGTCAGCTCTTC. The gene calls are TRBV19 and TRBJ1-2; 8 bases match TRBD1. Per germline, CDR1 LNHDA and CDR2 SQIVND (reference sequence). This CDR3 spans 11 amino acids.

This rearrangement joins TRBV5-1 to TRBJ2-7; the match to TRBD1 covers 7 bases. V shed 4 bases, J shed 1 base, and the junction held 8 bases outside the gene matches. The germline V gene has CDR1 SGHRS and CDR2 YFSETQ. This CDR3 spans 15 amino acids. The CDR3 DNA sequence: TGCGCCAGCAGCGTTGGGACAGTAAAGTCCTACGAGCAGTACTTC. Translation gives CASSVGTVKSYEQYF.

The gene calls are TRBV2 and TRBJ2-3; D is perhaps TRBD2 (6 bases). CDR3 length equals 12 residues. CDR1 is SNHLY, CDR2 FYNNEI, per germline. Trimming stripped 11 bases from V and 4 bases from J, with 13 bases between. The CDR3 protein is CAGSGGSDTQYF. DNA of the CDR3: TGTGCCGGCTCCGGGGGTTCAGATACGCAGTATTTT. Full variable domain (remainder filled in from reference TRBV2 and TRBJ2-3): EPEVTQTPSHQVTQMGQEVILRCVPISNHLYFYWYRQILGQKVEFLVSFYNNEISEKSEIFDDQFSVERPDGSNFTLKIRSTKLEDSAMYFCAGSGGSDTQYFGPGTRLTVL.

The V gene is TRBV5-7, the J gene TRBJ2-1; TRBD2 matches at 8 bases. TRBV5-7 is known as an ORF, though its function is uncertain. The CDR3 has 15 residues. The V and J ends lost 6 bases and 3 bases, in that order; junction bases with no gene match: 8. Here the CDR3 DNA reads TGTGCCAGCACCCCAGCGGGAGTCCGCTACAATGAGCAGTTCTTC. Its protein is CASTPAGVRYNEQFF.

The V and J genes are TRBV5-1 and TRBJ1-1; tentative D call: TRBD1 (6 bases). This CDR3 region has 13 residues. Trimming pared 1 base from V and 5 bases from J, leaving 9 bases between. From germline, CDR1 is SGHRS and CDR2 YFSETQ. As DNA, the CDR3 is TGCGCCAGCAGCTTGAGGGGGTGGACTGAAGCTTTCTTT. This codes for CASSLRGWTEAFF.

The chain employs TRBV25-1 and TRBJ1-4; no definite D call. Per germline, CDR1 MGHDK and CDR2 SYGVNS. Trimming cost V 9 bases and J 5 bases, with 4 bases left between them. This CDR3 region has 10 residues. CDR3 region: CASGNEKLFF. CDR3 bases: TGTGCCAGTGGCAATGAAAAACTGTTTTTT.

The J gene is TRBJ2-5, the V gene TRBV2; 7 bases align to TRBD1. The J call may be wrong; the DNA end is better matched by TRBJ2-7. This CDR3 is built from 12 residues. Germline CDR1 and CDR2: SNHLY and FYNNEI. In DNA form, the CDR3 reads TGTGCCAGCAGGGGGACAGCCTACGAGCAGTACTTC. It specifies CASRGTAYEQYF.

The chain couples TRBV5-1 to TRBJ2-1; 11 bases are shared with TRBD2. The CDR3 consists of 16 residues. The trim removed 7 bases at V and 0 bases at J, leaving 6 bases unmatched. Germline CDR1 SGHRS, CDR2 YFSETQ. The CDR3 DNA is TGCGCCAGCGGGACTAGCGGCCGTACCTCCTACAATGAGCAGTTCTTC. This translates into CASGTSGRTSYNEQFF.

V usage is TRBV2 and J usage is TRBJ2-1; 10 bases are shared with TRBD2. Germline V gives CDR1 SNHLY, CDR2 FYNNEI. The CDR3 extends over 16 amino acids. V shed 10 bases and J 3 bases; nucleotides not matched to a gene: 12. CDR3 coding DNA: TGTGCCACCAAGCGGGAGGGTCCGTCTAACTACAATGAGCAGTTCTTC. Translating gives CATKREGPSNYNEQFF. The full variable domain, rest sourced from reference TRBV2 and TRBJ2-1, is EPEVTQTPSHQVTQMGQEVILRCVPISNHLYFYWYRQILGQKVEFLVSFYNNEISEKSEIFDDQFSVERPDGSNFTLKIRSTKLEDSAMYFCATKREGPSNYNEQFFGPGTRLTVL.

This chain joins TRBV15 and TRBJ2-7; the D gene is possibly TRBD1 (6 bases). The V and J ends lost 1 base and 0 bases respectively, with 13 bases between them. The CDR3 extends over 16 amino acids. Germline loops: CDR1 LNHNV, CDR2 YYDKDF (reference sequence). CDR3 nucleotide sequence: TGTGCCACCAGCAGAGCCCCAGGGGTCGGCTCCTACGAGCAGTACTTC. This sequence encodes CATSRAPGVGSYEQYF.

V and J are TRBV5-1 and TRBJ2-1, with 9 bases identical to TRBD1. CDR1 and CDR2 (germline): SGHRS, YFSETQ. The CDR3 is made up of 14 amino acids. V lost 4 bases and J lost 5; bases outside the gene matches: 4. DNA for the CDR3: TGCGCCAGCAGCACAGGGGGCGCCAACAATGAGCAGTTCTTC. Protein sequence: CASSTGGANNEQFF. Complete variable domain (other parts from reference TRBV5-1 and TRBJ2-1): KAGVTQTPRYLIKTRGQQVTLSCSPISGHRSVSWYQQTPGQGLQFLFEYFSETQRNKGNFPGRFSGRQFSNSRSEMNVSTLELGDSALYLCASSTGGANNEQFFGPGTRLTVL.